The 27 T cell receptor beta chains below come from one sample, sequenced in a study of regulatory T cells in long-lasting Graves disease. Through Arm-PCR of CDR3 regions and iRepertoire HTBI primers, TCR beta libraries were built. TCRdb analysed the multiplex PCR reads with MiXCR anew, one entry per CDR3 protein. The sample includes 500,000 or so distinct CDR3 sequences, roughly 16% of them seen just once. Time point described: newly diagnosed GD, antithyroid drugs for less than 3 months. Researchers made the TCR library from RNA that was extracted from PBMCs. These records were also assigned to another study, of T cells in Graves' hyperthyroidism and ophthalmopathy.

Sequences were derived from peripheral blood mononuclear cells (PBMCs), sampled at new diagnosis, from a patient treated with antithyroid drugs. The receptors come from a woman between 40 and 65 years old with Graves disease.

This clonotype was found many times. CDR3 loop: CASNRPSQPQHF. CDR3 sequence (DNA): TGTGCCAGCAATCGTCCTAGTCAGCCCCAGCATTTT. V usage is TRBV28 and J usage is TRBJ1-5; no reliable D call. The V gene lost 7 bases and the J gene lost 6 bases, with 10 bases spanning the gap. The CDR3 extends over 12 amino acids. The germline gives CDR1 MDHEN, CDR2 SYDVKM.

This clonotype appeared many times. V gene TRBV11-2 combines with J gene TRBJ2-1; 10 nucleotides match TRBD2. V gave up 7 bases and J gave up 7 bases; unmatched junction bases: 10. The CDR3 runs 15 residues. Germline loops: CDR1 SGHAT, CDR2 FQNNGV. DNA for the CDR3: TGTGCCAGCACTGGGGCTAGCGGGGGAGGGAATGAGCAGTTCTTC. This encodes CASTGASGGGNEQFF.

Note on this clonotype: This may be a read error: a much more frequent sequence differs by one nucleotide. V and J are TRBV6-2 or TRBV6-3 and TRBJ1-1; 8 bases map to TRBD1. Germline V gene lookup returns CDR1 MNHEY and CDR2 SVGEGT. The V gene end was trimmed by 6 bases and the J gene end by 2 bases; junction bases not matched to a gene: 5. The CDR3 spans 14 residues. This CDR3 is CASRVDRANTEAFF. The CDR3 DNA reads as TGTGCCAGCAGGGTGGACAGGGCTAACACTGAAGCTTTCTTT.

This clonotype appeared many times. CDR3 residues: CSARRGGVTDTQYF. Here the CDR3 DNA reads TGCAGTGCTAGGAGGGGGGGGGTCACAGATACGCAGTATTTT. This rearrangement joins TRBV20-1 to TRBJ2-3; weak D call: TRBD2 (7 bases). Germline lookup yields CDR1 DFQATT and CDR2 SNEGSKA (reference sequence). This CDR3 is 14 amino acids long. V lost 3 bases, J lost 2 bases, and 12 bases lay in between.

V gene TRBV6-2 or TRBV6-3 combines with J gene TRBJ2-3, with TRBD2 as a possible D gene (6 bases). This CDR3 is built from 13 residues. Trimming left V 6 bases short and J 4 bases short, with 11 bases between. CDR1 and CDR2 from the germline V gene are MNHEY and SVGEGT. The CDR3 coding sequence is TGTGCCAGCAGAACCACGGGGGCAGATACGCAGTATTTT. This sequence encodes CASRTTGADTQYF.

This clonotype was seen at least ten times. The chain carries TRBV5-1 and TRBJ2-3, with D possibly being TRBD2 (6 bases). CDR3 length: 15 amino acids. V shed 0 bases and J shed 10 bases, with 18 bases lying between them. The germline V gene has CDR1 SGHRS and CDR2 YFSETQ. The CDR3 protein is CASSLATGNPGAQYF. The CDR3 bases are TGCGCCAGCAGCTTGGCAACAGGCAACCCGGGGGCGCAGTATTTT. Full variable domain (rest looked up from reference TRBV5-1 and TRBJ2-3): KAGVTQTPRYLIKTRGQQVTLSCSPISGHRSVSWYQQTPGQGLQFLFEYFSETQRNKGNFPGRFSGRQFSNSRSEMNVSTLELGDSALYLCASSLATGNPGAQYFGPGTRLTVL.

There are many counts of this clonotype. The V gene is TRBV2, the J gene TRBJ1-2; 10 bases match TRBD1. The CDR3 is made up of 14 amino acids. J gave up 8 bases and V 3 bases, and 6 bases lay outside the gene matches. The germline V gene has CDR1 SNHLY and CDR2 FYNNEI. The CDR3 sequence: CASSDGQGVGGYTF. CDR3 nucleotides: TGTGCCAGCAGTGACGGACAGGGGGTCGGGGGCTACACCTTC.

This clonotype was detected ten times or more. This sequence joins TRBV12-3 or TRBV12-4 and TRBJ1-4, with no clear D. The CDR3 runs 13 residues. The V gene lost 7 bases and the J gene lost 7 bases, with 13 bases spanning the gap. CDR3 DNA sequence: TGTGCCAGCACTGGGCGGCTTGGTGAAAAACTGTTTTTT. Translating it yields CASTGRLGEKLFF.

This clonotype was recorded a few times. The chain uses TRBV6-1 and TRBJ2-1; TRBD1 matches 9 bases. J gave up 4 bases and V 7 bases, and 5 bases lay outside the gene matches. Germline assignment: CDR1 MNHNS and CDR2 SASEGT. The CDR3 extends over 14 amino acids. The DNA for the CDR3 is TGTGCCAGCACAAGACAGGGGGGGTACAATGAGCAGTTCTTC. It codes for CASTRQGGYNEQFF.

The gene calls are TRBV7-6 and TRBJ2-3; 10 nucleotides agree with TRBD1. Germline V lookup: CDR1 SGHVS, CDR2 FNYEAQ. The CDR3 contains 15 residues. The trim removed 2 bases at V and 6 bases at J, leaving 5 bases unmatched. In DNA form, the CDR3 reads TGTGCCAGCAGCTTACGGGACAGGGGTCCCGATACGCAGTATTTT. Translation gives CASSLRDRGPDTQYF.

Turning to this clonotype: A read error may explain this, as a much larger clone is one base away. The chain has TRBV20-1 and TRBJ2-1; TRBD1 agrees at 10 bases. V shed 3 bases, J shed 10 bases, and the junction held 21 bases outside the gene matches. The CDR3 spans 18 residues. Germline V lookup: CDR1 DFQATT, CDR2 SNEGSKA (reference sequence). Here the CDR3 DNA reads TGCAGTGCTAGGAGGGCTGGGGTGGTTGGACAGGGGGGGAAAGAGCAGTTCTTC. Its translation: CSARRAGVVGQGGKEQFF.

This clonotype came up many times. The V and J genes are TRBV10-1 and TRBJ2-7, with a possible D match to TRBD1 (6 bases). The CDR3 extends over 13 amino acids. Trimming removed 9 bases from V and 6 bases from J, with 18 bases in between. From germline, CDR1 is WNHNN and CDR2 SYGVQD (reference sequence). CDR3 nucleotide sequence: TGCGCCAGTGGGACACAGGGTATCGGCGAGCAGTACTTC. It specifies CASGTQGIGEQYF.

This clonotype was counted many times. The chain couples TRBV12-3 or TRBV12-4 to TRBJ2-6, with 9 bases matching TRBD1. The V and J ends lost 6 bases and 3 bases, in that order; junction bases with no gene match: 9. This CDR3 is built from 17 residues. The CDR3 DNA reads TGTGCCAGCAGGCCGGGACAGGGCGACTTTGGGGCCAACGTCCTGACTTTC. Translating gives CASRPGQGDFGANVLTF.

This clonotype has a count of ten or more. The CDR3 loop is CASSMEGRITEAFF. The CDR3 DNA reads as TGTGCCAGCAGTATGGAGGGGAGAATCACTGAAGCTTTCTTT. The chain carries TRBV2 and TRBJ1-1, with D possibly being TRBD1 (5 bases). The CDR3 contains 14 residues. V was cut by 5 bases and J by 4 bases, with 14 bases left in between. CDR1 and CDR2 from the germline V gene are SNHLY and FYNNEI.

At least ten counts were recorded for this clonotype. The CDR3 is CASSFSLAEYEQYF. The CDR3 DNA is TGTGCCAGCAGTTTCTCCCTAGCGGAGTACGAGCAGTACTTC. This chain connects TRBV28 to TRBJ2-7; 7 bases match TRBD2. This CDR3 is 14 amino acids long. The trim removed 3 bases at V and 4 bases at J, leaving 6 bases unmatched. Per germline, CDR1 MDHEN and CDR2 SYDVKM.

This clonotype was found many times. V gene TRBV5-1 combines with J gene TRBJ1-1, with D tentatively TRBD1 (6 bases). Germline V gene sequence: CDR1 SGHRS, CDR2 YFSETQ. V lost 1 base and J lost 5, with 12 bases in between. This CDR3 comprises 14 residues. The CDR3 coding sequence is TGCGCCAGCAGCTTGATAGGGGGGCCAACTGAAGCTTTCTTT. It specifies CASSLIGGPTEAFF.

This clonotype was seen at least ten times. The chain has TRBV10-3 and TRBJ1-6; D is perhaps TRBD1 (6 bases). The CDR3 covers 17 residues. V shed 10 bases and J shed 7 bases, with 26 bases lying between them. Germline CDR1 reads ENHRY; CDR2 reads SYGVKD. The CDR3 sequence is CATKPTGDVGQNSPLHF. CDR3 DNA sequence: TGTGCCACCAAGCCGACCGGCGATGTAGGACAGAATTCACCCCTCCACTTT.

This clonotype was seen ten or more times. V usage is TRBV28 and J usage is TRBJ2-3; 11 bases fit TRBD1. Germline-derived CDR1 and CDR2 are MDHEN and SYDVKM. The CDR3 is made up of 14 amino acids. Trimming took 4 bases from V and 5 from J; bases not matched to a gene: 2. CDR3 sequence: CASSWDRGKDTQYF. The DNA of the CDR3 is TGTGCCAGCAGTTGGGACAGGGGGAAAGATACGCAGTATTTT.

The gene calls are TRBV9 and TRBJ1-4, with D perhaps TRBD1 (6 bases). The CDR3 is 14 amino acids. Germline CDR1 reads SGDLS; CDR2 reads YYNGEE. Trimming took off 4 bases at V and 2 bases at J, with 9 bases between the two ends. The CDR3, as DNA: TGTGCCAGCAGCCGAGGACAGACTAATGAAAAACTGTTTTTT. Its protein product is CASSRGQTNEKLFF.

This clonotype was picked up many times. The chain is built from TRBV20-1 and TRBJ2-5; a weak D match, TRBD2 (6 bases). The CDR3 runs 15 residues. The V end was cut by 5 bases, the J end by 5 bases, with 21 bases between. Germline CDR1 reads DFQATT; CDR2 reads SNEGSKA (reference sequence). In nucleotides, the CDR3 is TGCAGTGCTCCAACCCTCAGTGAAGGGAGGGAGACCCAGTACTTC. Translating it yields CSAPTLSEGRETQYF.

This clonotype was picked up a small number of times. This sequence joins TRBV7-9 and TRBJ1-4; D remains unclear. Germline CDR1 is SEHNR and CDR2 is FQNEAQ (reference sequence). The CDR3 loop spans 14 amino acids. Trimming removed 0 bases from V and 8 bases from J, with 10 bases in between. The CDR3 DNA follows: TGTGCCAGCAGCTTAGCGGTCGGAGAGGAAAAACTGTTTTTT. Protein sequence: CASSLAVGEEKLFF.

This clonotype was counted ten times or more. This chain links TRBV20-1 with TRBJ2-3, with D perhaps matching TRBD2 (6 bases). In germline, CDR1 is DFQATT, CDR2 SNEGSKA (reference sequence). V lost 4 bases, J lost 0 bases, and 17 bases lay in between. This CDR3 has 16 residues. The CDR3 sequence: CSANTIGRGSTDTQYF. Written as DNA, the CDR3 is TGCAGTGCTAATACAATAGGGCGGGGAAGCACAGATACGCAGTATTTT.

This clonotype appeared many times. This rearrangement joins TRBV7-9 to TRBJ1-1; D uncertain. Trimming cost V 3 bases and J 5 bases, with 10 bases left between them. The CDR3 has 13 residues. Germline CDR1 is SEHNR and CDR2 is FQNEAQ (reference sequence). CDR3 in amino acids: CASSFEWGTEAFF. In nucleotides, the CDR3 is TGTGCCAGCAGCTTCGAATGGGGAACTGAAGCTTTCTTT.

The table lists this clonotype with many counts. The chain uses TRBV13 and TRBJ2-5, with 14 bases identical to TRBD2. Looked up from germline, CDR1 is PRHDT and CDR2 is FYEKMQ (reference sequence). With 5 bases clipped from V and 0 bases from J, the junction kept 8 bases outside the gene matches. The CDR3 covers 18 residues. CDR3 DNA sequence: TGTGCCAGCAGCCGTCCGGGACTAGCGGGGGAGAACCAAGAGACCCAGTACTTC. It codes for CASSRPGLAGENQETQYF.

This clonotype was observed many times. The chain couples TRBV6-1 to TRBJ1-1; D is uncertain. The CDR3 contains 17 residues. V gave up 6 bases and J gave up 0 bases, with 20 bases separating them. CDR1 and CDR2 from the germline V gene are MNHNS and SASEGT. CDR3 loop: CASRLGGPELMNTEAFF. In DNA form, the CDR3 reads TGTGCCAGCAGGTTAGGTGGGCCAGAGCTAATGAACACTGAAGCTTTCTTT.

This clonotype was found many times. The chain carries TRBV11-3 and TRBJ2-1; either TRBD1 or TRBD2 may supply D (5 bases each). Per germline, CDR1 SGHNT and CDR2 YENEEA. This CDR3 contains 14 residues. Trimming cost V 2 bases and J 7 bases, with 12 bases left between them. This chain's CDR3 is CASSLYGGRNEQFF. In DNA form, the CDR3 reads TGTGCCAGCAGCTTATATGGGGGAAGGAATGAGCAGTTCTTC. Full variable domain (outside the CDR3, taken from reference TRBV11-3 and TRBJ2-1): EAGVVQSPRYKIIEKKQPVAFWCNPISGHNTLYWYLQNLGQGPELLIRYENEEAVDDSQLPKDRFSAERLKGVDSTLKIQPAELGDSAVYLCASSLYGGRNEQFFGPGTRLTVL.

The J gene is TRBJ1-6, the V gene TRBV7-6, with a tentative D call TRBD1 (6 bases). Trimming took off 1 base at V and 7 bases at J, with 11 bases between the two ends. In germline, CDR1 is SGHVS, CDR2 FNYEAQ. The CDR3 is made up of 15 amino acids. The DNA of the CDR3 is TGTGCCAGCAGCTTAGAGCAGGGGAGGAATTCACCCCTCCACTTT. Translating gives CASSLEQGRNSPLHF.